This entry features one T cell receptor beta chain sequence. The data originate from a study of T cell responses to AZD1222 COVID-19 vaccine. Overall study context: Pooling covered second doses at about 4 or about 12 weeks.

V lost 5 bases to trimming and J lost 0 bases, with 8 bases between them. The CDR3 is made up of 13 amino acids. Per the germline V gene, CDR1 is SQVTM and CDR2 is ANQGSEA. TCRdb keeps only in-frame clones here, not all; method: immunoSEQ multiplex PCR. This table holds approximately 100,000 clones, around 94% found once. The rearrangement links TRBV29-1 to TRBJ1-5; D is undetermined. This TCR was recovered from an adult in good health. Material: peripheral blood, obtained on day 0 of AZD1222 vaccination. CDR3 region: CSVRGYSNQPQHF. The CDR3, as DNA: TGCAGCGTTAGAGGCTATAGCAATCAGCCCCAGCATTTT.